The clone carrying this TCR beta chain was counted at least ten times. The antigen is undetermined. The data were obtained in a study of T cells after yellow fever vaccination. Whole-study findings and limits: A secondary response was less intense yet reached its peak sooner, at day 5 versus 15. Only a small proportion of the clonotypes turned up in both the CD4 and the CD8 compartments, likely arising from convergent recombination.

Conversion of TCR transcripts into cDNA relied on 5'RACE template switching, which added a universal primer site and UMIs. TCRdb used MiXCR to reprocess the 5' RACE reads, holding one entry per CDR3 protein. The sample yields roughly 260,000 distinct CDR3 sequences, about an eighth seen once. The sample here was CD4+ T cells sorted from PBMCs, taken 45 days after the yellow fever booster vaccination. The sequence was collected from a young man who received the YFV17D yellow fever vaccine.

The CDR3 DNA reads as TGTGCCAGCAGTGGTCGGACAGCGATCACAGATACGCAGTATTTT. Translated: CASSGRTAITDTQYF. The chain joins TRBV25-1 to TRBJ2-3; possible D gene TRBD1, 6 bases. CDR3 length equals 15 residues. The V gene's germline CDR1 is MGHDK and CDR2 SYGVNS. Trimming shortened V by 4 bases and J by 2 bases, and 13 bases separated the two germline ends.